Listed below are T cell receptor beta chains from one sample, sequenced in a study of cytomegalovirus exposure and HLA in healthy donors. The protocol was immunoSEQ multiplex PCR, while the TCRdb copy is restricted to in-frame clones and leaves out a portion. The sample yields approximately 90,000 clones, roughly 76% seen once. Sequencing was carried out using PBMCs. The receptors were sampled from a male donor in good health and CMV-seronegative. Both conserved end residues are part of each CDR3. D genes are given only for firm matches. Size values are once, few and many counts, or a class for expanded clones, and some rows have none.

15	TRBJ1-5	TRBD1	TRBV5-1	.	CASSHGQGSNQPQHF	TGCGCCAGCAGCCATGGACAGGGTAGCAATCAGCCCCAGCATTTT
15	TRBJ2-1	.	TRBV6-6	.	CASSSGRLPDNEQFF	TGTGCCAGCAGTTCCGGAAGACTCCCCGACAATGAGCAGTTCTTC
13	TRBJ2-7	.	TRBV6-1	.	CASSEGLVYEQYF	TGTGCCAGCAGTGAAGGTCTAGTCTACGAGCAGTACTTC
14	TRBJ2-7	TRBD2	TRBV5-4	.	CASSRLARRNEQYF	TGTGCCAGCAGCCGACTAGCAAGGAGAAACGAGCAGTACTTC
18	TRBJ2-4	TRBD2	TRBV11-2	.	CASSSLRTSGGQKNIQYF	TGTGCCAGCAGTTCACTTCGGACTAGCGGGGGGCAGAAAAACATTCAGTACTTC
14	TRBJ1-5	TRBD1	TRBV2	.	CASSATGGYQPQHF	TGTGCCAGCAGTGCTACAGGGGGCTATCAGCCCCAGCATTTT
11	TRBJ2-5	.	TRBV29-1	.	CSAKSLETQYF	TGCAGTGCTAAAAGCCTAGAGACCCAGTACTTC
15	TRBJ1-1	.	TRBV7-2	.	CASSFNRNARAEAFF	TGTGCCAGCAGCTTTAATAGGAACGCGAGGGCTGAAGCTTTCTTT
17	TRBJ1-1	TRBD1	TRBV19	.	CASSSDDRGRGDTEAFF	TGTGCCAGTAGTTCCGATGACAGGGGGCGCGGGGACACTGAAGCTTTCTTT
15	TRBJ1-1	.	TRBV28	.	CASSPPRGGNTEAFF	TGTGCCAGCAGCCCCCCGAGGGGAGGAAACACTGAAGCTTTCTTT
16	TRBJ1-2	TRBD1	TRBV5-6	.	CASRPDRAVFNYGYTF	TGTGCCAGCAGGCCCGACAGGGCAGTGTTTAACTATGGCTACACCTTC
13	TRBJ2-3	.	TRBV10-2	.	CASSPFSRDTQYF	TGCGCCAGCAGCCCTTTTAGTCGAGATACGCAGTATTTT
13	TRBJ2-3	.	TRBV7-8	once	CASSLAGGDTQYF	TGTGCCAGCAGCTTAGCAGGAGGAGATACGCAGTATTTT
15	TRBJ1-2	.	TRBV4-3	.	CASSHTLMTAYGYTF	TGCGCCAGCAGCCACACCCTGATGACAGCCTATGGCTACACCTTC
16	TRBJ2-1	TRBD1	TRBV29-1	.	CSARNFRDRGNNEQFF	TGCAGCGCGCGGAATTTCCGGGACAGGGGAAATAATGAGCAGTTCTTC
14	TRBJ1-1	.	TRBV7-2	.	CASSLTGQGTEAFF	TGTGCCAGCAGCTTGACAGGTCAGGGGACTGAAGCTTTCTTT
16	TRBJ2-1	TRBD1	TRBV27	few	CASSFRDRGLYNEQFF	TGTGCCAGCAGTTTCCGGGACAGGGGTCTCTACAATGAGCAGTTCTTC
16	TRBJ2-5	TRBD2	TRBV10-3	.	CATRLAGGPGAETQYF	TGTGCCACCAGACTAGCGGGAGGGCCTGGCGCAGAGACCCAGTACTTC
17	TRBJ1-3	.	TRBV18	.	CASSPQVPGTSGNTIYF	TGTGCCAGCTCACCACAAGTACCGGGTACAAGTGGAAACACCATATATTTT
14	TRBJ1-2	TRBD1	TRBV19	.	CASSYGQGGNGYTF	TGTGCCAGTAGTTATGGACAGGGAGGAAATGGCTACACCTTC
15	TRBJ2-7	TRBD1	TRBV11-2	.	CASSYRRTGHNEQYF	TGTGCCAGCAGCTATAGAAGGACAGGGCATAACGAGCAGTACTTC
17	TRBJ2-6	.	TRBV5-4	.	CASSPGGPTSGANVLTF	TGTGCCAGCAGCCCCGGGGGGCCGACCTCTGGGGCCAACGTCCTGACTTTC